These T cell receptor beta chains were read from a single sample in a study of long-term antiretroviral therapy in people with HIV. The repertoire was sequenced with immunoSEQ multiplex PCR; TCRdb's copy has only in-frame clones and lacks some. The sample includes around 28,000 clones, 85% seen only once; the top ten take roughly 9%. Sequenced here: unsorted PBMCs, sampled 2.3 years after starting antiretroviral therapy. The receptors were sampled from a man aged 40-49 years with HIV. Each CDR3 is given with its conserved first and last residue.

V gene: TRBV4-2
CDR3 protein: CASSHRSAPAGNQPQHF

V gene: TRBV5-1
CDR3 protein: CASSLMSTNEKLFF

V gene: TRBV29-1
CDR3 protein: CSVGDQPQHF

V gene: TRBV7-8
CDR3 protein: CASSLTSRSTDTQYF

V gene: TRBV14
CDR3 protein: CASSQTGGSEKLFF

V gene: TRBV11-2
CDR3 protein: CASSQGGYGYTF

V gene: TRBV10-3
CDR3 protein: CAISEDNSRRAKETQYF

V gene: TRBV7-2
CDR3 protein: CASSLRAGGTTGELFF

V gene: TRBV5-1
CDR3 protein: CASSFSGTTTDTQYF

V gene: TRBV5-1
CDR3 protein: CASSLAELSREQYF

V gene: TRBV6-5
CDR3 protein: CASSLTGKGDSPLHF

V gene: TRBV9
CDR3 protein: CASSDPGGYEQYF

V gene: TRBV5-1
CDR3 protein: CASSLAGQSYEQYF

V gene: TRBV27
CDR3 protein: CASSLSGPGLAWNLEQYF

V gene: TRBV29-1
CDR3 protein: CSVDYTYTDTQYF

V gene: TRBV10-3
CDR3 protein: CAISDSPATGTYEQYF

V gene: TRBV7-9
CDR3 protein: CASSSSLPYEQYF

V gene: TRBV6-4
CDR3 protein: CASSHDGSEAFF

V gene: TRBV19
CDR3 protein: CASSTFSGTEFYEQYF

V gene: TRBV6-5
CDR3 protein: CASSYSRAGMYGYTF

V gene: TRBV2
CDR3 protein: CASSVLENTEAFF

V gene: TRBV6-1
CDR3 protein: CASTGGQGLFYGYTF

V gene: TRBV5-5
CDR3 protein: CASSPTGPRRNTEAFF

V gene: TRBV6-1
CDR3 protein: CASSEETGGNEKLFF

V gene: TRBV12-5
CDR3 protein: CASGRDSRNSPLHF

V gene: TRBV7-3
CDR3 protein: CASSTPSGSTDTQYF